The 4 T cell receptor beta chains below all came from one sample that was sequenced in a study of blood T cell repertoires in COVID-19 (dated by TCRdb to the early 2020s). The protocol used for the library was the immunoSEQ multiplex PCR assay. TCRdb re-hosts the immuneACCESS table, in-frame sequences only. Its copies lack some clones; in the studies checked, an unresolved V gene accounts for under half of them, and the cause for the rest is not known. This sample gives 130,000 to 150,000 clones in total; more than 75% of them show up just once. The ten most abundant clones make up about 11% of the sample. The sequenced sample consisted of PBMCs or T cells enriched from blood (not recorded which). The receptors stem from a man between 60 and 75 years old who had recovered from COVID-19.

CDR3 in amino acids: CASSLGDGAGDNEQFF. The CDR3 DNA sequence: TGTGCCAGCAGCTTGGGGGACGGAGCGGGAGACAATGAGCAGTTCTTC. The chain couples TRBV5-4 to TRBJ2-1, with 8 bases lining up with TRBD2. This CDR3 has 16 residues. V shed 0 bases and J 5 bases; nucleotides not matched to a gene: 7. Germline CDR1 is SGHNT and CDR2 is YYREEE (reference sequence).

This chain joins TRBV30 and TRBJ2-7; the match to TRBD1 covers 8 bases. There are 13 residues in the CDR3. Per the germline V gene, CDR1 is GTSNPN and CDR2 is SVGIG (reference sequence). The V gene end was trimmed by 6 bases and the J gene end by 4 bases; junction bases not matched to a gene: 8. CDR3 nucleotide sequence: TGTGCCTGCCCCCGGACAGGGTCGTACGAGCAGTACTTC. Protein product: CACPRTGSYEQYF.

This clone has a handful of counts. The chain has TRBV10-2 and TRBJ1-4; D may be TRBD1 (6 bases). V lost 6 bases and J 5 bases, leaving 13 bases between the germline ends. The germline V gene has CDR1 WSHSY and CDR2 SAAADI. CDR3 length equals 14 residues. Here the CDR3 reads CASRMGHQNEKLFF. In DNA form, the CDR3 reads TGCGCCAGCAGAATGGGACACCAGAATGAAAAACTGTTTTTT.

The chain uses TRBV11-2 and TRBJ2-5; a possible D gene is TRBD1 (6 bases). The V gene's germline CDR1 is SGHAT and CDR2 FQNNGV. The V gene lost 1 base and the J gene lost 1 base, with 13 bases spanning the gap. The CDR3 length is 16 residues. CDR3 coding DNA: TGTGCCAGCAGCTTAGCTGGGACATCGATCCAAGAGACCCAGTACTTC. It encodes CASSLAGTSIQETQYF.